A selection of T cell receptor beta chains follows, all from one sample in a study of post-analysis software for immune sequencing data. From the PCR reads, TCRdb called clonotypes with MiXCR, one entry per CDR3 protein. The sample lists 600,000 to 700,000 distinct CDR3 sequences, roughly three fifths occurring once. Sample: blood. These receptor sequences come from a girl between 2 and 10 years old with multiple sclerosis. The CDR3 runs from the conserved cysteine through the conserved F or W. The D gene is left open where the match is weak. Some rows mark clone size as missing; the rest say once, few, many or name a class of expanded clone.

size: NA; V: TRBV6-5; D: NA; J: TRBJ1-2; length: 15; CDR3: CASSFSTIENYGYTF; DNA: TGTGCCAGCAGTTTTAGTACAATCGAGAACTATGGCTACACCTTC
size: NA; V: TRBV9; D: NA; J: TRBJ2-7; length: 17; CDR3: CASSSPGLQRDSYEQYF; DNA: TGTGCCAGCAGCTCACCGGGACTCCAGAGGGATTCCTACGAGCAGTACTTC
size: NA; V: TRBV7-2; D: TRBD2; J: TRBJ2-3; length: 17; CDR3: CASSSGRGEGSTDTQYF; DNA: TGTGCCAGCAGCTCCGGGCGGGGGGAGGGAAGCACAGATACGCAGTATTTT
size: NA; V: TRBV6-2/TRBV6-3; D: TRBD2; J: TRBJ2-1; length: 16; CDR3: CASSKGGASGWNEQFF; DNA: TGTGCCAGCAGTAAAGGAGGGGCTAGCGGGTGGAATGAGCAGTTCTTC
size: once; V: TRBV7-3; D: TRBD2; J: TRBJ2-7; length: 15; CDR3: CASSLAGGHSYEQYF; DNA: TGTGCCAGCAGCCTAGCGGGAGGCCACTCCTACGAGCAGTACTTC
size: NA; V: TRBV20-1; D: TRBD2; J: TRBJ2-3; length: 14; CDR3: CSARGGGPADTQYF; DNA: TGCAGTGCTAGAGGGGGAGGGCCGGCAGATACGCAGTATTTT
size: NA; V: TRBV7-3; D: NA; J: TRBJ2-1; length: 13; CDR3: CASSPYPGTEQFF; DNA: TGTGCCAGCAGCCCGTACCCGGGGACTGAGCAGTTCTTC
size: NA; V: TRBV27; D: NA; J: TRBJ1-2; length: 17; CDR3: CASSLSVGGGFTYGYTF; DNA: TGTGCCAGCAGTTTATCGGTTGGGGGGGGGTTCACCTATGGCTACACCTTC
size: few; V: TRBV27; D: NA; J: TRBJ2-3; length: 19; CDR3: CASREWGGGGLERTDTQYF; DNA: TGTGCCAGCAGAGAGTGGGGGGGAGGGGGACTTGAACGCACAGATACGCAGTATTTT
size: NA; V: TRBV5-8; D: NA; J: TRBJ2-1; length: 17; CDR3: CASSWAGLRGSYNEQFF; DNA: TGTGCCAGCAGCTGGGCTGGGTTGCGGGGTTCCTACAATGAGCAGTTCTTC
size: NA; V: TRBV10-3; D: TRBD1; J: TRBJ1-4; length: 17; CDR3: CAISESGPKGADEKLFF; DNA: TGTGCCATCAGTGAGTCGGGTCCCAAGGGGGCGGATGAAAAACTGTTTTTT
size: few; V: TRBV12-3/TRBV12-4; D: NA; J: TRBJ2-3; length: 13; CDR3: CASSPTGWDTQYF; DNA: TGTGCCAGCAGTCCTACAGGGTGGGATACGCAGTATTTT
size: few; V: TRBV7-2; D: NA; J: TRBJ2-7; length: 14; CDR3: CASSLGGRVYEQYF; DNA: TGTGCCAGCAGCTTAGGGGGCAGAGTCTACGAGCAGTACTTC
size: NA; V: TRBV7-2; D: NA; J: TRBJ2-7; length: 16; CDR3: CASSLVADSSYNEQYF; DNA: TGTGCCAGCAGCTTAGTGGCGGACAGCTCCTACAATGAGCAGTACTTC
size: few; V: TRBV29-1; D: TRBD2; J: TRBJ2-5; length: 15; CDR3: CSVDPRLAGKETQYF; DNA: TGCAGCGTTGATCCTAGACTAGCGGGTAAAGAGACCCAGTACTTC
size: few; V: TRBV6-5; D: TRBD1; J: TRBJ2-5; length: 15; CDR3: CASSYPGTAQETQYF; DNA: TGTGCCAGCAGTTACCCAGGGACAGCCCAAGAGACCCAGTACTTC
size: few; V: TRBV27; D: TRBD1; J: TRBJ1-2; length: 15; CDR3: CASASSGGHGYGYTF; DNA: TGTGCCAGCGCGTCGTCAGGGGGCCACGGCTATGGCTACACCTTC
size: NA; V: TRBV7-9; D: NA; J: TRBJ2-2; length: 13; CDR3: CASSLSETGELFF; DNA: TGTGCCAGCAGCTTATCGGAGACCGGGGAGCTGTTTTTT
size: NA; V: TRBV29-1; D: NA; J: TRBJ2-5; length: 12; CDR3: CSVVQGMETQYF; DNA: TGCAGCGTTGTTCAGGGGATGGAGACCCAGTACTTC
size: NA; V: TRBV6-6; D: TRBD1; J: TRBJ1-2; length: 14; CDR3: CASSFPGQLYGYTF; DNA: TGTGCCAGCAGTTTTCCGGGACAGCTCTATGGCTACACCTTC
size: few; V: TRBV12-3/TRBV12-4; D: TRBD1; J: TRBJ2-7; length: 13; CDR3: CTSKRGDSYEQYF; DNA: TGTACCAGCAAGCGAGGGGACAGCTACGAGCAGTACTTC
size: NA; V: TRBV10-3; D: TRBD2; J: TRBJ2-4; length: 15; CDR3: CADAYSSGGQETRYF; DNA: TGTGCCGACGCCTATTCTAGCGGGGGACAAGAGACCCGGTACTTC
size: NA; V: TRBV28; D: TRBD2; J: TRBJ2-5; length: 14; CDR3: CASSGGGSGETQYF; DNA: TGTGCCAGCAGTGGGGGGGGTAGCGGAGAGACCCAGTACTTC
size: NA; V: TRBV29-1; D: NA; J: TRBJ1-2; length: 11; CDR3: CSVREDYGYTF; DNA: TGCAGCGTTAGGGAGGACTATGGCTACACCTTC
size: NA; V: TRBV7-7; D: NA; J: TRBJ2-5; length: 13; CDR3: CASSWAPQETQYF; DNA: TGTGCTAGCAGTTGGGCGCCCCAAGAGACCCAGTACTTC
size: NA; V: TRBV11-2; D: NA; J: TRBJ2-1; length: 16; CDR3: CASSLPTVGGFNEQFF; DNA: TGTGCCAGCAGCTTACCGACGGTGGGAGGTTTTAATGAGCAGTTCTTC
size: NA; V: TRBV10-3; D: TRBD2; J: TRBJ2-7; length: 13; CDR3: CAIRGTSSYEQYF; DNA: TGTGCCATCAGGGGGACTAGTTCCTACGAGCAGTACTTC
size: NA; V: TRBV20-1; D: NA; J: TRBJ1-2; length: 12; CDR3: CSARVSIYGYTF; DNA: TGCAGTGCTAGAGTAAGCATCTATGGCTACACCTTC
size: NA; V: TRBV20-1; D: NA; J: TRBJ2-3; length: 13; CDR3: CSARAGFTDTQYF; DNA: TGCAGTGCTAGGGCAGGGTTCACAGATACGCAGTATTTT
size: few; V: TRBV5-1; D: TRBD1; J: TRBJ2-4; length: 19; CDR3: CANPADRGESRGAKNIQYF; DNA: TGCGCCAACCCCGCGGACAGGGGTGAAAGTAGAGGGGCCAAAAACATTCAGTACTTC
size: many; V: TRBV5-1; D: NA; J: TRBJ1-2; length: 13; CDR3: CASSLGPNYGYTF; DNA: TGCGCCAGCAGCTTGGGCCCTAACTATGGCTACACCTTC
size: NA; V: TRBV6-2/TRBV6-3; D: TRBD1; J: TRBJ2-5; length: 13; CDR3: CATEGQVQETQYF; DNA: TGTGCCACCGAGGGACAGGTACAAGAGACCCAGTACTTC
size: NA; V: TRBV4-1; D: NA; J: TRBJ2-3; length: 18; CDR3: CASSQIRSTDSYTDTQYF; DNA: TGCGCCAGCAGCCAAATCAGATCGACAGATTCCTACACAGATACGCAGTATTTT
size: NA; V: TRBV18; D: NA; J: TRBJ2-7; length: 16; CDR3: CASSPLGRLASYEQYF; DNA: TGTGCCAGCTCACCCTTGGGGAGGCTAGCCTCCTACGAGCAGTACTTC
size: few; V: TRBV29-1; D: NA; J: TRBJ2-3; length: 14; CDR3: CSVEDRAGTDTQYF; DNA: TGCAGCGTTGAAGATCGGGCAGGGACAGATACGCAGTATTTT
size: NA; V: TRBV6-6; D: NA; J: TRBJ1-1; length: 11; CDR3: CASSYSGDAFF; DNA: TGTGCCAGCAGTTACTCAGGGGACGCTTTCTTT
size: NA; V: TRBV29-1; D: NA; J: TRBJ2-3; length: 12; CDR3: CSVETGTDTQYF; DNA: TGCAGCGTCGAAACAGGCACAGATACGCAGTATTTT
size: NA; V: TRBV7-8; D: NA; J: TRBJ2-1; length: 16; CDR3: CASSLRSGGPYNEQFF; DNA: TGTGCCAGCAGCTTGCGTAGCGGTGGGCCCTACAATGAGCAGTTCTTC
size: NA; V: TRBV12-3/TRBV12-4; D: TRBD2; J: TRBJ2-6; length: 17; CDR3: CASSRLAGGTGANVLTF; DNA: TGTGCCAGCAGCCGACTAGCGGGAGGGACTGGGGCCAACGTCCTGACTTTC
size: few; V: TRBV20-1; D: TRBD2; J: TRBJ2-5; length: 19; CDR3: CSASSGGGVPLGLQETQYF; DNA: TGCAGTGCTAGCTCTGGCGGGGGGGTGCCGTTGGGCCTACAAGAGACCCAGTACTTC
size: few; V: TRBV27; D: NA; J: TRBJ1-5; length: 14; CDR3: CASSLEVSNQPQHF; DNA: TGTGCCAGCAGTTTAGAGGTTAGCAATCAGCCCCAGCATTTT
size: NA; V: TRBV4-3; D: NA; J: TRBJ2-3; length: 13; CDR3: CASSQAVPDTQYF; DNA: TGCGCCAGCAGCCAAGCAGTACCGGATACGCAGTATTTT
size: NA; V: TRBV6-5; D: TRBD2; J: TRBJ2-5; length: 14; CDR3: CASTPSGGQETQYF; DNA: TGTGCCAGCACCCCTAGCGGGGGGCAAGAGACCCAGTACTTC
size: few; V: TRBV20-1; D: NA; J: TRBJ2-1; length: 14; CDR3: CSASRESSYNEQFF; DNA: TGCAGTGCTAGTCGGGAGAGCTCCTACAATGAGCAGTTCTTC
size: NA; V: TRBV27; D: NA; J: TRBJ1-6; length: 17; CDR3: CTSSSRIGGTPNSPLHF; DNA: TGTACCAGCAGTTCCCGAATCGGGGGCACCCCCAATTCACCCCTCCACTTT
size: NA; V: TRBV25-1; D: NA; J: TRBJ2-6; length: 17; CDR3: CASSEQTGNSGANVLTF; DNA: TGTGCCAGCAGTGAACAAACAGGGAACTCTGGGGCCAACGTCCTGACTTTC
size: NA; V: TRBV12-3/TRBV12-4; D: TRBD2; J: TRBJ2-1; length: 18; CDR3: CASSLGSIAGGPRSEQFF; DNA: TGTGCCAGCAGTTTAGGATCTATAGCGGGGGGGCCGAGGTCTGAGCAGTTCTTC
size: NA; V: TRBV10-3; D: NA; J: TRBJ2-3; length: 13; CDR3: CAITQGVTDTQYF; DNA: TGTGCCATCACACAGGGAGTCACAGATACGCAGTATTTT
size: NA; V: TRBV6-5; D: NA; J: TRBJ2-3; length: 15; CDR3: CASSYVRERSDTQYF; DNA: TGTGCCAGCAGTTACGTCCGGGAGCGGTCAGATACGCAGTATTTT
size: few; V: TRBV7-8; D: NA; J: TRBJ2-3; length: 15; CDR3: CASSLTMGVPDTQYF; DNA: TGTGCCAGCAGCCTCACAATGGGGGTCCCAGATACGCAGTATTTT
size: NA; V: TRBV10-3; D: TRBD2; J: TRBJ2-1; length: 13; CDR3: CASTGLSYNEQFF; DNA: TGTGCATCGACGGGACTATCTTACAATGAGCAGTTCTTC
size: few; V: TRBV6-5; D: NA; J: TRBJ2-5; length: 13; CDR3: CASSLTISETQYF; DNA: TGTGCCAGCAGTTTGACTATAAGTGAGACCCAGTACTTC
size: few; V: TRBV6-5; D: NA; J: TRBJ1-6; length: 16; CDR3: CASSSGTKLLSSPLHF; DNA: TGTGCCAGCAGCTCCGGGACAAAACTTTTGAGTTCACCCCTCCACTTT
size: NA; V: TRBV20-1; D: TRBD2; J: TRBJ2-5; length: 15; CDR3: CSAPERGTSLVTQYF; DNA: TGCAGTGCTCCGGAAAGAGGGACTAGTCTGGTGACCCAGTACTTC
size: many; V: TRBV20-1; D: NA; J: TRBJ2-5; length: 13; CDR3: CSARARGLETQYF; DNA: TGCAGTGCTAGAGCCAGGGGCCTGGAGACCCAGTACTTC
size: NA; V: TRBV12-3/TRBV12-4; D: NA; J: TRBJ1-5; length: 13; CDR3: CASSFTDYQLQHF; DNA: TGTGCCAGCAGTTTTACCGATTATCAGCTCCAGCATTTT
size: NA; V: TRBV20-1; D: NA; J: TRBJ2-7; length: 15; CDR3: CSASRGSGIAYEQYF; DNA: TGCAGTGCTAGTAGGGGAAGCGGCATAGCCTACGAGCAGTACTTC
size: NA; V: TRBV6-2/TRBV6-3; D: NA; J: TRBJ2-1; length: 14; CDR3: CASSYVGDGNEQFF; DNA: TGTGCCAGCAGTTACGTAGGGGACGGCAATGAGCAGTTCTTC
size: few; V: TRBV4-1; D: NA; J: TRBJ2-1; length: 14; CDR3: CASSQDWSDNEQFF; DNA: TGCGCCAGCAGCCAAGATTGGAGCGACAATGAGCAGTTCTTC
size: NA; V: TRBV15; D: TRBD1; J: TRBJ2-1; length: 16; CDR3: CATSREITGGHNEQFF; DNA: TGTGCCACCAGCAGAGAGATAACAGGGGGTCACAATGAGCAGTTCTTC